The text below deals with one TCR beta chain. Its antigen remains unidentified. Per-nucleotide qualities are absent, and no much larger clonotype sits a single base away. Other DNA sequences of this sample code for an identical CDR3. CDR3 length: 15 amino acids, cysteine to phenylalanine. Only CDR3 DNA is held: 45 bases, read in frame from base 1. The germline V gene encodes CDR1 SGHVS and CDR2 FQNEAQ. Trimming costs V 1 base and J 4 bases, and their ends lie 13 bases apart. Regulatory T cells were sorted as CD4+CD25hiCD127low/negative cells. AIRE-deficient patients had APECED syndrome. Sorting of Tconv and Treg cells intended for TCRbeta sequencing was performed on a FACSAria flow cytometer. The sorted cells went into 5-ml round-bottom polystyrene tubes, and the dry cell pellets were then frozen at -80 degrees C until sequencing. This sample was included in a study of B cell selection in AIRE deficiency (dated by TCRdb to between 2018 and 2021). Regarding the research as a whole: Researchers compared the TCRbeta repertoires of sorted blood CD4+ conventional T cells and regulatory T cells from AIRE-deficient patients with the corresponding repertoires from healthy controls. The TCR-sequenced cohort comprised about five AIRE-deficient APECED patients and about five healthy control donors. What the research found in general, with its limitations: Shorter CDR3s were found in shared Treg sequences, reflecting a bias toward rearrangements containing few non-templated nucleotide insertions. Among around 3,400 shared Treg TCRbeta sequences, 31.6% were shared exclusively among healthy donors and less than 10% exclusively among patients, which suggests that Treg selection is less efficient in the absence of AIRE. In AIRE-deficient patients, Tconv and Treg cells had TCRBV gene usage, CDR3 length and TCR diversity comparable to those in healthy donors. Only TCRbeta chains were sequenced, and 36.6% of the Treg sequences shared among healthy donors were also detected in healthy Tconv cells, possibly owing to differing TCRalpha chains. Roughly 30% of the Treg TCRbeta sequences shared among healthy donors were found in patient Tconv cells, which suggests that Treg-biased clones were diverted into the Tconv compartment.

TCRbeta chain sequencing was performed with the immunoSEQ platform. The published analysis was carried out like this. Around 50,000 distinct TCRbeta sequences from patients and 90,000 to 100,000 from healthy donors were obtained from pooled Treg repertoires. Treg TCRbeta sequences shared by two or more individuals were defined as public, and these public Treg TCRbeta sequences were subsequently searched for in Tconv repertoires. Differences between groups were assessed using Mann-Whitney U tests with Bonferroni-Dunn correction in GraphPad Prism 7.03. The table was pulled from immuneACCESS by TCRdb, which kept in-frame rearrangements only. Such tables lose some clones; where checked, under half of the loss comes from unresolved V genes, and the rest has no known cause. That table gives V, J and clone size, and the DNA gave D and trimming. This sample is represented by about 21,000 clones; around 93% of them were singletons. The ten largest clonotypes hold 1.5% to 2.5% of the sample.

The chain couples TRBV7-8 to TRBJ1-1; TRBD1 is possibly the D segment (5 matching bases). Source material: Tregs sorted from PBMCs. The sequence came from a human donor with AIRE deficiency. The nucleotides read TGTGCCAGCAGCTTAGTCCGGGACCCTTCCACTGAAGCTTTCTTT. This sequence encodes CASSLVRDPSTEAFF.